The clone carrying this TCR beta chain was found a few times. Its antigen is not identified. The data were taken from a study of T-cell memory formation after mild COVID-19. Libraries for TCRalpha and TCRbeta carried sample barcodes and unique molecular identifiers via 5'RACE. Using its own MiXCR run on the 5' RACE reads, TCRdb lists one record per CDR3 protein. The table shows under 450,000 distinct CDR3 sequences, with around an eighth occurring only once. The CDR3 totals 16 residues. The germline CDR1 and CDR2 sequences are MGHRA and YSYEKL. The germline V and J ends were trimmed by 1 base and 4 bases, with 13 bases remaining between them. General observations from the study: Memory from before infection featured some responding clones, which suggests cross-reactive memory joined.

This sequence originates from a man aged 18 to 29 who had mild COVID-19 (a few samples of this study predate the infection). Cell type and time point are not known. Sample: PBMCs or a T cell subset sorted from them (not recorded which). This chain links TRBV4-1 with TRBJ1-4, with D perhaps matching TRBD1 (5 bases). The CDR3 bases are TGCGCCAGCAGCCAAGGGAGGGGACCGCTTAATGAAAAACTGTTTTTT. Protein sequence: CASSQGRGPLNEKLFF.